The next 22 T cell receptor beta chains were all read from a single sample in a study of early T cells in non-severe SARS-CoV-2 infection. Each CDR3 protein is one row after TCRdb ran MiXCR on the 5' RACE reads. The data show around 26,000 distinct CDR3 sequences, approximately 4.4% seen once. The sample was whole blood. The receptors stem from an adult who was a healthcare worker with PCR-confirmed SARS-CoV-2 infection or an uninfected control (not recorded which).

This clonotype was picked up a small number of times. The chain employs TRBV7-7 and TRBJ2-3; D assignment may be TRBD1 or TRBD2 (5 bases each). There are 13 residues in the CDR3. Trimming removed 5 bases at V and 2 bases at J, with 8 bases between. Germline V gene data show CDR1 as SSHAT and CDR2 as FNYEAQ (reference sequence). The CDR3 DNA follows: TGTGCCAGCAGCAGGGACCTCACAGATACGCAGTATTTT. Its protein product is CASSRDLTDTQYF. The whole variable domain, remainder taken from reference TRBV7-7 and TRBJ2-3, is GAGVSQSPRYKVTKRGQDVTLRCDPISSHATLYWYQQALGQGPEFLTYFNYEAQPDKSGLPSDRFSAERPEGSISTLTIQRTEQRDSAMYRCASSRDLTDTQYFGPGTRLTVL.

This clonotype was counted a few times. This rearrangement joins TRBV10-2 to TRBJ2-2; tentative D call: TRBD2 (6 bases). CDR3 size: 15 residues. Trimming cost V 7 bases and J 3 bases, with 15 bases left between them. Looked up from germline, CDR1 is WSHSY and CDR2 is SAAADI. CDR3 amino acids: CASTLREIDTGELFF. CDR3 in DNA: TGCGCCAGCACTCTCCGGGAGATAGACACCGGGGAGCTGTTTTTT.

The sample holds many counts of this clonotype. V and J are TRBV7-3 and TRBJ2-6, with D possibly being TRBD2 (5 bases). The CDR3 consists of 17 residues. V was cut by 1 base and J by 0 bases, with 10 bases left in between. The germline CDR1 and CDR2 sequences are SGHTA and FQGTGA. CDR3 residues: CASSLSSGISGANVLTF. The CDR3 DNA reads as TGTGCCAGCAGCTTAAGTTCGGGGATCTCTGGGGCCAACGTCCTGACTTTC.

This clonotype was seen ten or more times. The rearrangement links TRBV7-2 to TRBJ2-5, with D unresolved. Germline CDR1 reads SGHTA; CDR2 reads FQGNSA. The CDR3 has 12 residues. Deletions cut 5 bases from V and 1 base from J, with 5 bases between. The CDR3 loop is CASSPTQETQYF. The CDR3 coding sequence is TGTGCCAGCAGCCCTACCCAAGAGACCCAGTACTTC.

This clonotype occurred many times. The chain combines TRBV18 with TRBJ1-1, with D uncertain. CDR1 is KGHSH, CDR2 LQKENI, per germline. Trimming removed 3 bases from V and 8 bases from J, with 13 bases in between. The CDR3 consists of 13 residues. The CDR3 region is CASSPPMNSEAFF. CDR3 sequence (DNA): TGTGCCAGCTCACCCCCTATGAACAGCGAAGCTTTCTTT.

This clonotype has just a few counts. The J gene is TRBJ2-3, the V gene TRBV12-5; D is possibly TRBD1 (5 bases). V was shortened by 6 bases and J by 5 bases, with 15 bases between the two germline ends. Germline CDR1 LGHNT, CDR2 FRNRAP. The CDR3 consists of 14 residues. CDR3 protein: CASGQGAERDTQYF. The CDR3 DNA follows: TGTGCTAGTGGCCAGGGTGCAGAAAGAGATACGCAGTATTTT.

In this sample, this clonotype is medium-sized. The chain is built from TRBV6-1 and TRBJ1-1, with D hard to call. The CDR3 loop spans 14 amino acids. Germline V gene data show CDR1 as MNHNS and CDR2 as SASEGT. The ends were cut back, 7 bases at V and 0 bases at J, with 12 bases in the middle. The CDR3 nucleotides read TGTGCCAGCACTTCCCTATGGTTGAACACTGAAGCTTTCTTT. This sequence encodes CASTSLWLNTEAFF.

This clonotype was detected ten times or more. This sequence joins TRBV10-3 and TRBJ1-4, with a weak D call TRBD1 (5 bases). Germline CDR1 ENHRY, CDR2 SYGVKD. The V end was cut by 6 bases, the J end by 0 bases, with 11 bases between. CDR3 length: 15 amino acids. The CDR3 loop is CAISRDGATNEKLFF. The CDR3 DNA follows: TGTGCCATCAGCCGGGACGGAGCAACTAATGAAAAACTGTTTTTT.

The sample holds many counts of this clonotype. The CDR3 coding sequence is TGTGCCTGGAGTGTAAGGGCTAGCGGGGTTAACACCGGGGAGCTGTTTTTT. Its protein product is CAWSVRASGVNTGELFF. This chain uses TRBV30 with TRBJ2-2; the match to TRBD2 covers 9 bases. This CDR3 contains 17 residues. Germline CDR1 GTSNPN, CDR2 SVGIG (reference sequence). V shed 0 bases and J 2 bases; nucleotides not matched to a gene: 7.

This clonotype has a count of ten or more. V usage is TRBV27 and J usage is TRBJ2-2, with TRBD2 matching over 7 bases. The V gene end was trimmed by 6 bases and the J gene end by 0 bases; junction bases not matched to a gene: 1. This CDR3 is 14 amino acids long. The germline gives CDR1 MNHEY, CDR2 SMNVEV (reference sequence). CDR3 amino acids: CASRSGANTGELFF. Here the CDR3 DNA reads TGTGCCAGCAGGAGCGGGGCGAACACCGGGGAGCTGTTTTTT.

This clonotype was counted at least ten times. J is TRBJ2-2 and V is TRBV10-3; TRBD1 matches 10 bases. The V gene's germline CDR1 is ENHRY and CDR2 SYGVKD. CDR3 length: 15 residues. V was pared by 6 bases and J by 3 bases, with 4 bases of the junction left unmatched. The CDR3 coding sequence is TGTGCCATCAGAGCCGGGACAGGGGACACCGGGGAGCTGTTTTTT. It translates to CAIRAGTGDTGELFF.

This clonotype was found many times. The CDR3 is CASSGQGQAYEKLFF. CDR3 DNA sequence: TGTGCCAGTTCGGGACAGGGACAGGCCTATGAAAAACTGTTTTTT. This chain connects TRBV19 to TRBJ1-4; 9 bases line up with TRBD1. With 8 bases clipped from V and 6 bases from J, the junction kept 10 bases outside the gene matches. The CDR3 runs to 15 residues. Germline CDR1 is LNHDA and CDR2 is SQIVND (reference sequence).

The V and J genes are TRBV20-1 and TRBJ1-4, with TRBD1 as a possible D gene (5 bases). CDR3 length equals 16 residues. Per the germline V gene, CDR1 is DFQATT and CDR2 is SNEGSKA (reference sequence). Trimming left V 3 bases short and J 5 bases short, with 19 bases between. CDR3 nucleotides: TGCAGTGCTAGGACCCAATGGGGGGGGAGAAATGAAAAACTGTTTTTT. Amino acid sequence: CSARTQWGGRNEKLFF.

This clonotype was counted at least ten times. The chain carries TRBV9 and TRBJ2-3; TRBD1 matches 9 bases. There are 17 residues in the CDR3. Trimming at V came to 2 bases and at J to 0 bases, leaving 7 bases not matched to a gene. Per germline, CDR1 SGDLS and CDR2 YYNGEE. CDR3 residues: CASSVAGTGFSTDTQYF. The CDR3 region has the DNA TGTGCCAGCAGCGTGGCCGGGACAGGGTTTAGCACAGATACGCAGTATTTT.

The J gene is TRBJ1-1, the V gene TRBV5-1; D is ambiguous. The CDR3 runs to 11 residues. With 9 bases removed from V and 4 bases from J, the gap between germline ends came to 10 bases. The germline gives CDR1 SGHRS, CDR2 YFSETQ. The CDR3 loop reads CATKVGTEAFF. The CDR3 region has the DNA TGCGCCACTAAGGTGGGCACTGAAGCTTTCTTT.

This clonotype was counted ten times or more. The genes are TRBV20-1 and TRBJ1-2, with a tentative D call TRBD1 (5 bases). The CDR3 has 14 amino acids. CDR1 and CDR2 (germline): DFQATT, SNEGSKA (reference sequence). The V end was cut by 0 bases, the J end by 4 bases, with 12 bases between. Here the CDR3 DNA reads TGCAGTGCTAGAGATGGCAGGGAGGGCTATGGCTACACCTTC. Translated, it gives CSARDGREGYGYTF.

The V call is TRBV7-9, the J call TRBJ1-5; unclear D gene. The CDR3 totals 14 residues. The germline V and J ends were trimmed by 1 base and 8 bases, with 12 bases remaining between them. CDR1 is SEHNR and CDR2 is FQNEAQ in the germline V gene (reference sequence). Written as DNA, the CDR3 is TGTGCCAGCAGCTTAGGACGTGGGCATGAGCCCCAGCATTTT. Translating it yields CASSLGRGHEPQHF. Filled out from reference TRBV7-9 and TRBJ1-5, the complete variable domain reads DTGVSQNPRHKITKRGQNVTFRCDPISEHNRLYWYRQTLGQGPEFLTYFQNEAQLEKSRLLSDRFSAERPKGSFSTLEIQRTEQGDSAMYLCASSLGRGHEPQHFGDGTRLSIL.

This clonotype was counted many times. The chain has TRBV3-1 and TRBJ1-1, with D hard to call. In germline, CDR1 is LGHDT, CDR2 YNNKEL (reference sequence). The length of the CDR3 is 12 residues. V was clipped by 4 bases and J by 6 bases, with 9 bases between them. The CDR3 reads CASSPDGAEAFF. The CDR3 DNA reads as TGTGCCAGCAGCCCCGATGGGGCTGAAGCTTTCTTT.

The CDR3 is CASSDRGPYISSPLHF. The CDR3, as DNA: TGTGCCAGCAGTGATAGGGGACCCTATATAAGTTCACCCCTCCACTTT. The chain couples TRBV2 to TRBJ1-6, with D perhaps TRBD1 (5 bases). Germline V gene sequence: CDR1 SNHLY, CDR2 FYNNEI. The V end was cut by 3 bases, the J end by 9 bases, with 18 bases between. CDR3 length equals 16 residues.

The table lists this clonotype with a few counts. The chain recombines TRBV7-9 with TRBJ2-1; D is unresolved. From germline, CDR1 is SEHNR and CDR2 FQNEAQ (reference sequence). The germline V and J ends were trimmed by 4 bases and 4 bases, with 8 bases remaining between them. The CDR3 covers 13 residues. CDR3 nucleotide sequence: TGTGCCAGCAGCTCGGACGGGTACAATGAGCAGTTCTTC. Encoded protein: CASSSDGYNEQFF.

This clonotype was counted between two and nine times. The V gene is TRBV20-1, the J gene TRBJ2-7; maybe TRBD2 (6 bases). CDR1 is DFQATT, CDR2 SNEGSKA, per germline (reference sequence). V lost 6 bases, J lost 4 bases, and 13 bases lay in between. The CDR3 loop spans 12 amino acids. The DNA of the CDR3 is TGCAGTGCCCCGGGGACTTCTTACGAGCAGTACTTC. Translated, it gives CSAPGTSYEQYF.

At least ten counts were recorded for this clonotype. This sequence joins TRBV6-5 and TRBJ1-1; no definite D call. CDR3 length: 14 residues. Germline values: CDR1 MNHEY, CDR2 SVGAGI. V was clipped by 4 bases and J by 4 bases, with 13 bases between them. This chain's CDR3 is CASSSSLGITEAFF. Here the CDR3 DNA reads TGTGCCAGCAGTTCCTCCCTTGGGATCACTGAAGCTTTCTTT.